These 28 T cell receptor beta chains came from one sample sequenced in a study of blood T cell repertoires in COVID-19. Clones were read by immunoSEQ multiplex PCR, and TCRdb kept only the in-frame ones, dropping some. Altogether 200,000 to 300,000 clones are present, roughly 80% being singletons, with the ten largest covering approximately 8%. Material for sequencing was peripheral blood. These receptors all stem from a woman at least 80 years old with acute or convalescent COVID-19.

The J gene is TRBJ2-4, the V gene TRBV10-3, with D tentatively TRBD1 (6 bases). Between the trimmed V and J ends, which lost 8 bases and 5 bases, there was a span of 19 bases. The V gene's germline CDR1 is ENHRY and CDR2 SYGVKD. This CDR3 region has 15 residues. Here the CDR3 reads CAISPGQGSENIQYF. CDR3 nucleotide sequence: TGTGCCATCTCCCCAGGTCAGGGGAGCGAAAACATTCAGTACTTC.

The rearrangement links TRBV30 to TRBJ1-5; D not resolved. This CDR3 comprises 15 residues. Trimming pared 2 bases from V and 2 bases from J, leaving 13 bases between. Germline values: CDR1 GTSNPN, CDR2 SVGIG (reference sequence). In DNA form, the CDR3 reads TGTGCCTGGAGTCCTTTAGGGAGAGGCAATCAGCCCCAGCATTTT. Translated, it gives CAWSPLGRGNQPQHF. Using reference TRBV30 and TRBJ1-5 for the parts outside the CDR3, the full variable domain is SQTIHQWPATLVQPVGSPLSLECTVEGTSNPNLYWYRQAAGRGLQLLFYSVGIGQISSEVPQNLSASRPQDRQFILSSKKLLLSDSGFYLCAWSPLGRGNQPQHFGDGTRLSIL.

The chain links TRBV7-9 to TRBJ1-6; D is ambiguous. The V and J ends lost 5 bases and 11 bases respectively, with 10 bases between them. CDR1 is SEHNR and CDR2 is FQNEAQ in the germline V gene (reference sequence). This CDR3 region has 12 residues. The DNA of the CDR3 is TGTGCCAGCAGCCTGGCCTTACCACCCCTCCACTTT. Translated: CASSLALPPLHF.

The J gene is TRBJ2-5, the V gene TRBV6-5, with D possibly being TRBD2 (5 bases). The ends were cut back, 6 bases at V and 3 bases at J, with 17 bases in the middle. Germline CDR1 is MNHEY and CDR2 is SVGAGI. The CDR3 spans 15 residues. CDR3 nucleotides: TGTGCCAGCAGAAGCCATCACGTCGGGAAAGAGACCCAGTACTTC. Protein sequence: CASRSHHVGKETQYF.

The chain employs TRBV6-2 or TRBV6-3 and TRBJ1-1; D might be TRBD1 (5 bases). Trimming shortened V by 4 bases and J by 0 bases, and 9 bases separated the two germline ends. This CDR3 contains 14 residues. In germline, CDR1 is MNHEY, CDR2 SVGEGT. CDR3 residues: CASSLAGLNTEAFF. DNA of the CDR3: TGTGCCAGCAGTTTGGCGGGGCTGAACACTGAAGCTTTCTTT.

J is TRBJ2-1 and V is TRBV5-1; 8 bases are a match to TRBD2. Trimming took 5 bases from V and 0 from J; bases not matched to a gene: 7. CDR1 SGHRS and CDR2 YFSETQ come from the germline V gene. This CDR3 has 16 residues. The CDR3 reads CASRTTSGSSYNEQFF. The DNA for the CDR3 is TGCGCCAGCAGAACCACTAGCGGCAGCTCCTACAATGAGCAGTTCTTC.

The DNA of the CDR3 is TGTGCCAGCAGCAAAGTTCGGCCACAGGGGTTTTCGGAGACCCAGTACTTC. As protein: CASSKVRPQGFSETQYF. This sequence joins TRBV21-1 and TRBJ2-5; TRBD1 reflects the table's D call only, with no check against the DNA. TRBV21-1 is an annotated pseudogene. The CDR3 has 17 amino acids.

V usage is TRBV21-1 and J usage is TRBJ2-3; TRBD2, the table's D call, lacks a check against the DNA. TRBV21-1 is deemed a pseudogene. The CDR3 covers 15 residues. In DNA, the CDR3 is TGTGCCAGCAGCCCTTGGCGGGAAGGCACAGATACGCAGTATTTT. Translated: CASSPWREGTDTQYF.

The chain recombines TRBV6-5 with TRBJ1-2; 8 bases are shared with TRBD1. Losses at the gene ends were 6 bases for V and 4 bases for J; bases not matched to a gene: 7. The CDR3 contains 14 residues. Per the germline V gene, CDR1 is MNHEY and CDR2 is SVGAGI. CDR3 loop: CASSPRGRGYGYTF. The CDR3 DNA reads as TGTGCCAGCAGCCCCAGGGGGCGCGGCTATGGCTACACCTTC.

CDR3 amino acids: CASSQTGMNTEAFF. CDR3 bases: TGCGCCAGCAGCCAGACAGGGATGAACACTGAAGCTTTCTTT. V gene TRBV5-1 combines with J gene TRBJ1-1; 7 bases are a match to TRBD1. The germline V gene has CDR1 SGHRS and CDR2 YFSETQ. The junction had 3 bases not matched to a gene; V was cut back by 4 bases and J by 0 bases. There are 14 residues in the CDR3. Combining the CDR3 with reference TRBV5-1 and TRBJ1-1 gives the whole variable domain KAGVTQTPRYLIKTRGQQVTLSCSPISGHRSVSWYQQTPGQGLQFLFEYFSETQRNKGNFPGRFSGRQFSNSRSEMNVSTLELGDSALYLCASSQTGMNTEAFFGQGTRLTVV.

The J gene is TRBJ2-1, the V gene TRBV9, with 9 nucleotides matching TRBD1. V dropped 4 bases and J dropped 2; count of bases not matched to a gene: 10. Germline CDR1 is SGDLS and CDR2 is YYNGEE. CDR3 length: 17 amino acids. The CDR3 bases are TGTGCCAGCAGCCCCTCTCCGGGACAGGGCGCCTACAATGAGCAGTTCTTC. Amino acid sequence: CASSPSPGQGAYNEQFF.

This clone has just a few counts. This chain uses TRBV20-1 with TRBJ1-1; D remains ambiguous. Per germline, CDR1 DFQATT and CDR2 SNEGSKA (reference sequence). V was cut by 3 bases and J by 1 base, with 9 bases left in between. The CDR3 contains 13 residues. Written as DNA, the CDR3 is TGCAGTGCTAGTTCTACTCCGAACACTGAAGCTTTCTTT. The encoded protein is CSASSTPNTEAFF.

This clone was detected only a few times. CDR3 coding DNA: TGTGCCAGTAGTAACCGCAGGGCATTAACTAATGAAAAACTGTTTTTT. This codes for CASSNRRALTNEKLFF. The rearrangement links TRBV19 to TRBJ1-4, with a possible D match to TRBD1 (5 bases). This CDR3 region has 16 residues. The V and J ends lost 4 bases and 1 base respectively, with 13 bases between them. CDR1 and CDR2 (germline): LNHDA, SQIVND (reference sequence).

This chain uses TRBV11-2 with TRBJ2-7; D is perhaps TRBD2 (6 bases). Germline lookup yields CDR1 SGHAT and CDR2 FQNNGV. The CDR3 has 17 residues. V was shortened by 3 bases and J by 2 bases, with 20 bases between the two germline ends. CDR3 sequence reads: CASSLGPPRRGTYEQYF. CDR3 sequence (DNA): TGTGCCAGCAGCTTGGGACCCCCCAGGAGGGGCACCTACGAGCAGTACTTC.

The DNA of the CDR3 is TGCGCCAGCAGCTTGGCCCTACCGGGACAGGGGCACGGCTACACCTTC. Translated, it gives CASSLALPGQGHGYTF. The V call is TRBV5-1, the J call TRBJ1-2; 10 bases fit TRBD1. The germline V gene encodes CDR1 SGHRS and CDR2 YFSETQ. CDR3 length equals 16 residues. V lost 0 bases and J lost 8; bases outside the gene matches: 10. The whole variable domain, filled in from reference TRBV5-1 and TRBJ1-2, reads KAGVTQTPRYLIKTRGQQVTLSCSPISGHRSVSWYQQTPGQGLQFLFEYFSETQRNKGNFPGRFSGRQFSNSRSEMNVSTLELGDSALYLCASSLALPGQGHGYTFGSGTRLTVV.

The sample holds one count of this clone. The chain combines TRBV7-9 with TRBJ2-4; D is unresolved. The CDR3 sequence is 13 residues long. The germline V gene has CDR1 SEHNR and CDR2 FQNEAQ (reference sequence). V gave up 1 base and J gave up 8 bases, with 9 bases separating them. The CDR3 sequence is CASSLGLFDIQYF. CDR3 coding DNA: TGTGCCAGCAGCTTAGGGCTCTTCGACATTCAGTACTTC.

This chain connects TRBV2 to TRBJ2-3, with 10 bases identical to TRBD2. Germline values: CDR1 SNHLY, CDR2 FYNNEI. The CDR3 loop spans 18 amino acids. V was pared by 7 bases and J by 1 base, with 14 bases of the junction left unmatched. The CDR3 spells CASTPVPSGSRGTDTQYF. In nucleotides, the CDR3 is TGTGCCAGCACCCCCGTGCCTAGCGGGAGTAGGGGCACAGATACGCAGTATTTT.

This clone was seen a handful of times. The chain uses TRBV5-6 and TRBJ2-2; perhaps TRBD1 as D (6 bases). CDR1 is SGHDT and CDR2 is YYEEEE in the germline V gene. V dropped 0 bases and J dropped 4 bases, with 7 bases sitting between them. CDR3 size: 14 residues. This CDR3 reads CASSLGGGTGELFF. DNA of the CDR3: TGTGCCAGCAGCTTGGGAGGGGGCACCGGGGAGCTGTTTTTT.

This clone has more than one count but fewer than ten. The V gene is TRBV3-1 (or the pseudogene TRBV3-2), the J gene TRBJ1-6; TRBD1 is a possible D gene (6 bases). The CDR3 contains 15 residues. V was trimmed by 6 bases and J by 0 bases, leaving 9 bases between them. CDR1 LGHDT and CDR2 YNNKEL come from the germline V gene (reference sequence). The chain's CDR3 is CASSVDSSYNSPLHF. In DNA, the CDR3 is TGTGCCAGCAGTGTGGACAGCTCCTATAATTCACCCCTCCACTTT.

The chain couples TRBV7-2 to TRBJ1-6; D remains unclear. V was shortened by 3 bases and J by 4 bases, with 10 bases between the two germline ends. This CDR3 region has 15 residues. Germline V gene lookup returns CDR1 SGHTA and CDR2 FQGNSA. CDR3 nucleotides: TGTGCCAGCAGCTTGATCGCACAATATAATTCACCCCTCCACTTT. Protein product: CASSLIAQYNSPLHF.

The rearrangement joins TRBV19 to TRBJ2-1; 12 nucleotides line up with TRBD2. The germline gives CDR1 LNHDA, CDR2 SQIVND (reference sequence). The CDR3 covers 18 residues. The ends lost 4 bases at V and 8 bases at J; junction bases unmatched: 15. The CDR3 spells CASSTRGGLAGGLDEQFF. The CDR3 nucleotides read TGTGCCAGTAGTACCCGCGGTGGGCTAGCGGGAGGGCTCGATGAGCAGTTCTTC.

The CDR3, as DNA: TGTGCCAGCAGCCCAGGGACAGGGGATAGTGAAAAACTGTTTTTT. It yields the protein CASSPGTGDSEKLFF. The V call is TRBV7-9, the J call TRBJ1-4, with TRBD1 identical over 10 bases. CDR3 size: 15 residues. Germline lookup yields CDR1 SEHNR and CDR2 FQNEAQ (reference sequence). Germline trimming cut 5 bases from V and 7 bases from J; bases unmatched to any gene: 7.

This clone is a singleton in its sample. The chain combines TRBV6-1 with TRBJ1-6; the D is unclear. Germline values: CDR1 MNHNS, CDR2 SASEGT. The CDR3 is 12 amino acids. V gave up 5 bases and J gave up 7 bases, with 6 bases separating them. CDR3 region: CASSPQNSPLHF. The CDR3 DNA reads as TGTGCCAGCAGTCCACAGAATTCACCCCTCCACTTT.

A remark on this clone: Other DNA sequences in the sample encode the same CDR3. The chain couples TRBV12-3 or TRBV12-4 to TRBJ1-2; 7 bases align to TRBD1. V gave up 5 bases and J gave up 2 bases; unmatched junction bases: 2. CDR3 length: 13 residues. As DNA, the CDR3 is TGTGCCAGCAGTCCGACAGGGAACTATGGCTACACCTTC. It encodes CASSPTGNYGYTF.

This chain links TRBV18 with TRBJ2-1, with 8 bases matching TRBD2. The trim removed 0 bases at V and 7 bases at J, leaving 11 bases unmatched. The CDR3 extends over 17 amino acids. Germline-derived CDR1 and CDR2 are KGHSH and LQKENI. The CDR3 reads CASSPPGLGARSNEQFF. The CDR3 coding sequence is TGTGCCAGCTCACCACCGGGACTAGGGGCGCGATCAAATGAGCAGTTCTTC.

V and J are TRBV30 and TRBJ2-1, with D possibly TRBD2 on 5 matching bases. Between the trimmed V and J ends, which lost 4 bases and 6 bases, there was a span of 10 bases. Germline V gives CDR1 GTSNPN, CDR2 SVGIG (reference sequence). CDR3 length equals 12 residues. The CDR3 sequence is CAWKGGRNEQFF. The CDR3 DNA is TGTGCCTGGAAAGGCGGGCGCAATGAGCAGTTCTTC.

The V gene is TRBV7-9, the J gene TRBJ2-1, with D possibly TRBD1 on 5 matching bases. Per germline, CDR1 SEHNR and CDR2 FQNEAQ (reference sequence). V was shortened by 5 bases and J by 8 bases, with 19 bases between the two germline ends. The CDR3 extends over 15 amino acids. In nucleotides, the CDR3 is TGTGCCAGCAGCCCACCTAGGGGTCAGATCTATGAGCAGTTCTTC. This translates into CASSPPRGQIYEQFF.

The J gene is TRBJ2-5, the V gene TRBV27, with TRBD2 identical over 10 bases. V trimming: 0 bases; J trimming: 4 bases; junction bases outside the gene matches: 2. This CDR3 is 15 amino acids long. Germline CDR1 is MNHEY and CDR2 is SMNVEV (reference sequence). The CDR3 loop is CASSLSRTSGETQYF. The DNA for the CDR3 is TGTGCCAGCAGTTTATCGCGGACTAGCGGAGAGACCCAGTACTTC.